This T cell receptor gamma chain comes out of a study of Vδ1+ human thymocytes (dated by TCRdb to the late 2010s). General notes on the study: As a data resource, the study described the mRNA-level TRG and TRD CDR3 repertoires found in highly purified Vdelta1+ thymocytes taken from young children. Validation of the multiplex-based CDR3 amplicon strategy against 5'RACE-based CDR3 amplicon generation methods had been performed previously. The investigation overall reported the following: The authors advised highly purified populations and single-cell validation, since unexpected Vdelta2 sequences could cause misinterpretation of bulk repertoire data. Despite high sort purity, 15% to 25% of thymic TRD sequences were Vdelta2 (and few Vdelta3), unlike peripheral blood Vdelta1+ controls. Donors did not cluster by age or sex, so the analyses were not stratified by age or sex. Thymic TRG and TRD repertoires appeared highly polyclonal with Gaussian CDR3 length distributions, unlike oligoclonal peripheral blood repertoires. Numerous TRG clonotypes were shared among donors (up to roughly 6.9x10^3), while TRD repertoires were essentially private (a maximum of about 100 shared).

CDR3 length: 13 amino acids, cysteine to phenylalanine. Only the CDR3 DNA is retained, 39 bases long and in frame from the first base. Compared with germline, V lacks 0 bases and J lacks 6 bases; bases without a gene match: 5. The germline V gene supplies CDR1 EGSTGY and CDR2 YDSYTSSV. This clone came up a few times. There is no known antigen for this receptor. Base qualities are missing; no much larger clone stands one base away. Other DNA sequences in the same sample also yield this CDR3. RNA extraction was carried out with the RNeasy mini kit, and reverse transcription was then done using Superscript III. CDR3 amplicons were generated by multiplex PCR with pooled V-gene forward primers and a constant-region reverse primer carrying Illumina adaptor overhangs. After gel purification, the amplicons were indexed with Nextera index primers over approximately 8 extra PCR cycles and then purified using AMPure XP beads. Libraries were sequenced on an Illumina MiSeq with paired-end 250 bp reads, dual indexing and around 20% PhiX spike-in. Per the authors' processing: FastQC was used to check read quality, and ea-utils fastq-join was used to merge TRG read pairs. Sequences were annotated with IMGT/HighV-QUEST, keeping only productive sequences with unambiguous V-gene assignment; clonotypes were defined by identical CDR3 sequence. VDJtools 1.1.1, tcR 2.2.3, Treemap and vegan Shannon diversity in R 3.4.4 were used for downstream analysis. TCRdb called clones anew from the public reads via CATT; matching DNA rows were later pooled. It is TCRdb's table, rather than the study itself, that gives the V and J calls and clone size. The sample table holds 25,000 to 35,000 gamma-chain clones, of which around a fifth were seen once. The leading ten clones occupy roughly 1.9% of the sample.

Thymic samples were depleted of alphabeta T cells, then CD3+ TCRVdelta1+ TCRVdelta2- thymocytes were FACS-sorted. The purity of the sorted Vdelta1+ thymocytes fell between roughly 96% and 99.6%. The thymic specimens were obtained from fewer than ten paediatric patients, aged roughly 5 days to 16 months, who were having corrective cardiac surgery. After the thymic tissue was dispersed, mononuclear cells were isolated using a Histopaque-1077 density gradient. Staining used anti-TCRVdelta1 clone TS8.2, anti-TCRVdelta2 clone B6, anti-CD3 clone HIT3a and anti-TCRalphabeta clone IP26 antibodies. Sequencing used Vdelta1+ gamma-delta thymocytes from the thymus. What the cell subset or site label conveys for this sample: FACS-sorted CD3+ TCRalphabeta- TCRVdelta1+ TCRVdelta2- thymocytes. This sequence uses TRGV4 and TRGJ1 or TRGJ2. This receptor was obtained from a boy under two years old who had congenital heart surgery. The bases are TGTGCCACCTGGGATGGGCGTAGTTATAAGAAACTCTTT. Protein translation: CATWDGRSYKKLF.